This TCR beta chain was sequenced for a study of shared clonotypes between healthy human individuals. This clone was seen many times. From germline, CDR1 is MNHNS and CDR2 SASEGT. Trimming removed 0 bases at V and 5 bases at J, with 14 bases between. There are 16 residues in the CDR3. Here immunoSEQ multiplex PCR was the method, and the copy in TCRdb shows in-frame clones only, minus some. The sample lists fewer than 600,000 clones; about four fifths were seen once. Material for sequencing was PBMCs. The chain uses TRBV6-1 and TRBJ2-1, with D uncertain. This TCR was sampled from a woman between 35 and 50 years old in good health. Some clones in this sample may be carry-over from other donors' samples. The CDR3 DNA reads TGTGCCAGCAGTGAAGCGGAAGGGTCTGGAGACAATGAGCAGTTCTTC. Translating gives CASSEAEGSGDNEQFF.